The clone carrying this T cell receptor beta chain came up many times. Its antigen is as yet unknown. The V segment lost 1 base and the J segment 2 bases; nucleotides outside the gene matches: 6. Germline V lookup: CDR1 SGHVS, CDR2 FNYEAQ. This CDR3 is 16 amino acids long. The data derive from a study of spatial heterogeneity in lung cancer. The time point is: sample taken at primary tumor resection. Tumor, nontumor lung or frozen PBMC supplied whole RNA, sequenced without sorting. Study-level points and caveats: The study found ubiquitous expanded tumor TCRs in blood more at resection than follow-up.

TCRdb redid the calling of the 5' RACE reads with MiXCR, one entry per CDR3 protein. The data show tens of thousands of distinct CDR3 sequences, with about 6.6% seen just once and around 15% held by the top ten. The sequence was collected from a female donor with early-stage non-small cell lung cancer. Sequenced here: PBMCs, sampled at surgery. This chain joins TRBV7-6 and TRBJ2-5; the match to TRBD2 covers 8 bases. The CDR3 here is CASSLGTGGSQETQYF. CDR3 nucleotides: TGTGCCAGCAGCTTAGGGACGGGAGGGTCGCAAGAGACCCAGTACTTC. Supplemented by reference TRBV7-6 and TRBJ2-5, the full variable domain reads GAGVSQSPRYKVTKRGQDVALRCDPISGHVSLYWYRQALGQGPEFLTYFNYEAQQDKSGLPNDRFSAERPEGSISTLTIQRTEQRDSAMYRCASSLGTGGSQETQYFGPGTRLLVL.